This TCR beta chain originates from a study of cytomegalovirus exposure and HLA in healthy donors. Primers for the PCR totalled 60 Vbeta and 13 Jbeta. Clones were sequenced by immunoSEQ multiplex PCR, and TCRdb holds only the in-frame ones, with some missing. The table lists approximately 140,000 clones, about two thirds of them singletons. Germline V gene data show CDR1 as SGHTA and CDR2 as FQGTGA. This CDR3 is 13 amino acids long. Trimming took 3 bases from V and 2 from J, leaving 7 bases between them. The V and J genes are TRBV7-3 and TRBJ1-1; TRBD1 might be the D (5 bases). Specimen: PBMCs. The clonotype was recovered from a woman under 30 in good health and CMV-seronegative. The CDR3 is CASSFQGNTEAFF. In DNA, the CDR3 is TGTGCCAGCAGCTTCCAGGGTAACACTGAAGCTTTCTTT.